The rows below give T cell receptor beta chains drawn from one sample of a study of shared clonotypes between healthy human individuals. Libraries were prepared by immunoSEQ multiplex PCR; TCRdb keeps only in-frame clonotypes and omits some of them. The sample holds about 1 million clones, around four fifths seen once. The sequenced material came from memory CD4+ T cells sorted from blood. The source is a man younger than 35 in good health. Both conserved end residues are part of each CDR3. A D gene is named only where the DNA matches it firmly. The size entry is marked missing in some rows and otherwise reads once, few, many or a size class.

D,J,V,size,CDR3,DNA
-,TRBJ2-3,TRBV11-2,-,CASSRGVITDTQYF,TGTGCCAGCAGCCGCGGGGTAATCACAGATACGCAGTATTTT
-,TRBJ1-4,TRBV5-1,few,CASSFEVGGKLFF,TGCGCCAGCAGCTTCGAGGTTGGCGGAAAACTGTTTTTT
-,TRBJ1-2,TRBV27,few,CASSWAGNYGYTF,TGTGCCAGCAGTTGGGCCGGCAACTATGGCTACACCTTC
-,TRBJ2-7,TRBV19,once,CASSGPGHSEQYF,TGTGCCAGTAGTGGCCCGGGACATAGCGAGCAGTACTTC
-,TRBJ2-7,TRBV6-5,-,CASSYGQPDSYEQYF,TGTGCCAGCAGTTACGGACAACCAGACTCCTACGAGCAGTACTTC
-,TRBJ1-5,TRBV28,-,CASSFNQPQHF,TGTGCCAGCAGTTTTAATCAGCCCCAGCATTTT
TRBD1,TRBJ1-1,TRBV10-3,-,CAISGGQGNTEAFF,TGTGCCATCAGTGGAGGACAGGGGAACACTGAAGCTTTCTTT
TRBD2,TRBJ2-4,TRBV5-4,few,CATFRTSGTDSAKNIQYF,TGTGCCACCTTCAGGACTAGCGGGACGGACTCGGCCAAAAACATTCAGTACTTC
TRBD2,TRBJ2-2,TRBV6-5,-,CASGGGGANGELFF,TGTGCCAGCGGCGGCGGGGGGGCGAACGGGGAGCTGTTTTTT
-,TRBJ2-1,TRBV2,-,CAGSRDIAYNEQFF,TGTGCCGGTTCCCGGGACATAGCCTACAATGAGCAGTTCTTC
-,TRBJ2-1,TRBV7-7,few,CASSQLRANEQFF,TGTGCTAGCAGCCAGCTCAGGGCCAATGAGCAGTTCTTC
-,TRBJ2-3,TRBV5-1,-,CASSLSWAADTQYF,TGCGCCAGCAGCCTTTCTTGGGCAGCAGATACGCAGTATTTT
-,TRBJ2-5,TRBV4-3,-,CASSRALGPQETQYF,TGCGCCAGCAGCCGAGCATTGGGGCCCCAAGAGACCCAGTACTTC
TRBD1,TRBJ1-2,TRBV20-1,-,CGTDLNYGYTF,TGCGGGACAGACCTTAACTATGGCTACACCTTC
TRBD2,TRBJ2-1,TRBV11-2,-,CASSSPSGRKGDEQFF,TGTGCCAGCAGCTCACCTAGCGGGAGGAAGGGGGATGAGCAGTTCTTC
-,TRBJ2-7,TRBV6-5,-,CASSPGDRDYEQYF,TGTGCCAGCAGCCCGGGGGACAGAGACTACGAGCAGTACTTC
TRBD1,TRBJ1-5,TRBV19,-,CASSPMGQQNQPQHF,TGTGCCAGTAGCCCTATGGGACAGCAAAATCAGCCCCAGCATTTT
TRBD1,TRBJ2-7,TRBV15,-,CATSREVSGQGYEQYF,TGTGCCACCAGCAGAGAGGTCTCGGGACAGGGTTACGAGCAGTACTTC
TRBD1,TRBJ1-2,TRBV7-8,-,CASSLYQTGNYGYTF,TGTGCCAGCAGCTTATACCAGACAGGGAACTATGGCTACACCTTC
-,TRBJ2-7,TRBV6-1,many,CASSDGPGDTYEQYF,TGTGCCAGCAGTGATGGGCCGGGAGACACCTACGAGCAGTACTTC
TRBD1,TRBJ1-2,TRBV5-6,-,CASSWRDRGLKGYTF,TGTGCCAGCAGCTGGCGGGACAGGGGGCTAAAGGGCTACACCTTC
-,TRBJ1-3,TRBV5-1,-,CASSPLNTGTSGNTIYF,TGCGCCAGCAGCCCCCTCAATACAGGAACCTCTGGAAACACCATATATTTT
TRBD1,TRBJ2-7,TRBV2,-,CASARDSSYEQYF,TGTGCCAGCGCCCGGGACAGTTCCTACGAGCAGTACTTC
-,TRBJ2-1,TRBV7-9,-,CASSFGWTVYNEQFF,TGTGCCAGCAGCTTTGGTTGGACAGTCTACAATGAGCAGTTCTTC
-,TRBJ1-2,TRBV28,-,CASSLFSYGYTF,TGTGCCAGCAGTTTATTCAGCTATGGCTACACCTTC
-,TRBJ1-2,TRBV27,few,CASSLAGNYGYTF,TGTGCCAGCAGTTTAGCTGGCAACTATGGCTACACCTTC
TRBD1,TRBJ2-7,TRBV7-2,-,CASSSTGGSVYEQYF,TGTGCCAGCAGCTCAACAGGGGGTTCCGTCTACGAGCAGTACTTC
-,TRBJ1-3,TRBV5-6,-,CASSLRGIRTGNTIYF,TGTGCCAGCAGCTTAAGAGGGATCAGGACTGGAAACACCATATATTTT
-,TRBJ1-5,TRBV2,-,CASSDKIPNQPQHF,TGTGCCAGCAGTGACAAGATACCCAATCAGCCCCAGCATTTT
TRBD2,TRBJ2-1,TRBV5-4,-,CASSPTSGGYNEQFF,TGTGCCAGCAGCCCAACTAGCGGGGGCTACAATGAGCAGTTCTTC
TRBD1,TRBJ2-7,TRBV28,-,CASSLRDRNNEQYF,TGTGCCAGCAGTTTACGGGACAGGAACAACGAGCAGTACTTC
-,TRBJ1-6,TRBV6-1,-,CASSEVGYNSPLHF,TGTGCCAGCAGTGAAGTGGGGTACAATTCACCCCTCCACTTT
-,TRBJ2-3,TRBV10-2,-,CASSEVAVPDTQYF,TGCGCCAGCAGTGAGGTAGCGGTCCCAGATACGCAGTATTTT
-,TRBJ1-2,TRBV27,once,CASRTGTYGYTF,TGTGCCAGCAGAACCGGGACTTATGGCTACACCTTC
-,TRBJ2-3,TRBV7-9,-,CASSLQGGSTDTQYF,TGTGCCAGCAGCTTACAAGGGGGAAGCACAGATACGCAGTATTTT
-,TRBJ2-2,TRBV5-5,-,CASSLRLGAFAGELFF,TGTGCCAGCAGCTTGAGACTAGGGGCTTTCGCCGGGGAGCTGTTTTTT
-,TRBJ2-7,TRBV5-4,-,CASSLAPGLSYEQYF,TGTGCCAGCAGCTTGGCCCCGGGTCTCTCCTACGAGCAGTACTTC
-,TRBJ1-6,TRBV28,-,CASSLDSYNSPLHF,TGTGCCAGCAGTTTAGACAGCTATAATTCACCCCTCCACTTT
-,TRBJ2-6,TRBV30,-,CAWIRGMAGANVLTF,TGTGCCTGGATCAGAGGTATGGCTGGGGCCAACGTCCTGACTTTC
-,TRBJ1-5,TRBV10-2,-,CASSESTQPQHF,TGCGCCAGCAGTGAGTCGACCCAGCCCCAGCATTTT
-,TRBJ2-1,TRBV28,-,CASSSPGGSSSYNEQFF,TGTGCCAGCAGTTCGCCTGGGGGTTCGAGCTCCTACAATGAGCAGTTCTTC
TRBD2,TRBJ2-3,TRBV2,-,CASWSGGGSDTQYF,TGTGCCAGCTGGTCGGGAGGGGGGTCAGATACGCAGTATTTT